A single sample gave rise to the 23 T cell receptor beta chains below, sequenced in a study of Ad26.COV2.S vaccination and SARS-CoV-2 variants. TCRdb's table, derived via immunoSEQ multiplex PCR, lists solely in-frame clones and lacks some. Here the sample spans over 400,000 clones, 89% being singletons. The treatment was: around 19 received Ad26.COV2.S at low or high dose, single or two shots; a few received placebo; per-sample allocation not given. The investigators took samples on day 63 after the first vaccine or placebo injection. Sequenced material: peripheral blood, taken in a trial of Ad26.COV2.S vaccine versus placebo. The receptor source for this set is a person between 18 and 65 years old who received the Ad26.COV2.S COVID-19 vaccine or a placebo.

The chain is built from TRBV5-1 and TRBJ2-3; no definite D call. Trimming removed 1 base at V and 3 bases at J, with 15 bases between. Looked up from germline, CDR1 is SGHRS and CDR2 is YFSETQ. This CDR3 spans 16 amino acids. The CDR3 is CASSLHRVGLTDTQYF. CDR3 sequence (DNA): TGCGCCAGCAGCTTGCATCGGGTCGGGTTAACAGATACGCAGTATTTT.

The chain links TRBV9 to TRBJ2-3; tentatively, D is TRBD2 (6 bases). Between the trimmed V and J ends, which lost 8 bases and 1 base, there was a span of 11 bases. Germline-derived CDR1 and CDR2 are SGDLS and YYNGEE. This CDR3 spans 13 amino acids. The CDR3 bases are TGTGCCAGTTGCGCTAGCGGCACAGATACGCAGTATTTT. Translated, it gives CASCASGTDTQYF.

Here the CDR3 reads CASSISQISTDTQYF. CDR3 coding DNA: TGTGCCAGTAGTATATCGCAGATAAGCACAGATACGCAGTATTTT. The chain is built from TRBV19 and TRBJ2-3; no definite D call. CDR1 and CDR2 (germline): LNHDA, SQIVND (reference sequence). The CDR3 extends over 15 amino acids. Trimming took off 2 bases at V and 0 bases at J, with 9 bases between the two ends.

The chain carries TRBV28 and TRBJ1-2; a possible D gene is TRBD1 (6 bases). In germline, CDR1 is MDHEN, CDR2 SYDVKM. Trimming removed 2 bases from V and 7 bases from J, with 8 bases in between. This CDR3 spans 12 amino acids. CDR3 bases: TGTGCCAGCAGTTTAAGACAGGCTGGCTACACCTTC. This codes for CASSLRQAGYTF.

The chain couples TRBV5-1 to TRBJ1-3; 9 bases align to TRBD1. Germline values: CDR1 SGHRS, CDR2 YFSETQ. The CDR3 is 15 amino acids. Unmatched junction bases numbered 5, after V lost 7 bases and J lost 0 bases. The CDR3, as DNA: TGCGCCAGCCGACGGACAGGGGACTCTGGAAACACCATATATTTT. Encoded protein: CASRRTGDSGNTIYF.

For the CDR3, the DNA is TGTGCCAGCAGCTTAGCAGGGGCAACTAATGAAAAACTGTTTTTT. It specifies CASSLAGATNEKLFF. The J gene is TRBJ1-4, the V gene TRBV11-2; a possible D gene is TRBD1 (6 bases). This CDR3 is built from 15 residues. Between the trimmed V and J ends, which lost 1 base and 0 bases, there was a span of 6 bases. Germline V gene sequence: CDR1 SGHAT, CDR2 FQNNGV. Full variable domain (remainder filled in from reference TRBV11-2 and TRBJ1-4): EAGVAQSPRYKIIEKRQSVAFWCNPISGHATLYWYQQILGQGPKLLIQFQNNGVVDDSQLPKDRFSAERLKGVDSTLKIQPAKLEDSAVYLCASSLAGATNEKLFFGSGTQLSVL.

The chain links TRBV28 to TRBJ2-7; TRBD1 agrees at 11 bases. The CDR3 is 15 amino acids. The germline V gene has CDR1 MDHEN and CDR2 SYDVKM. Unmatched junction bases numbered 7, after V lost 6 bases and J lost 3 bases. In DNA form, the CDR3 reads TGTGCCAGCAGGGGGACCGGGACAGGGGGCTACGAGCAGTACTTC. As protein: CASRGTGTGGYEQYF. The entire variable domain, with the rest obtained from reference TRBV28 and TRBJ2-7, is as follows: DVKVTQSSRYLVKRTGEKVFLECVQDMDHENMFWYRQDPGLGLRLIYFSYDVKMKEKGDIPEGYSVSREKKERFSLILESASTNQTSMYLCASRGTGTGGYEQYFGPGTRLTVT.

This clone was counted a few times. The chain couples TRBV20-1 to TRBJ2-5; TRBD2 aligns across 8 bases. After removal of 3 bases from V and 4 bases from J, the junction contained 4 bases not matched to a gene. The germline gives CDR1 DFQATT, CDR2 SNEGSKA (reference sequence). This CDR3 has 13 residues. The CDR3 coding sequence is TGCAGTGCTAGTAGAACTAGCGGAGAGACCCAGTACTTC. It translates to CSASRTSGETQYF.

The genes are TRBV18 and TRBJ2-1, with D tentatively TRBD1 or TRBD2 (6 bases each). The CDR3 contains 15 residues. Looked up from germline, CDR1 is KGHSH and CDR2 is LQKENI. V lost 2 bases and J 7 bases, leaving 15 bases between the germline ends. This chain's CDR3 is CASSPVGGFGNEQFF. Here the CDR3 DNA reads TGTGCCAGCTCACCAGTGGGGGGCTTTGGGAATGAGCAGTTCTTC.

The gene calls are TRBV4-1 and TRBJ2-7, with D perhaps given as TRBD1 or TRBD2 (6 bases each). Germline CDR1 and CDR2: MGHRA and YSYEKL. The CDR3 is 13 residues long. Trimming shortened V by 3 bases and J by 5 bases, and 11 bases separated the two germline ends. DNA for the CDR3: TGCGCCAGCAGCCACTCAGGGGAGGACGAGCAGTACTTC. This codes for CASSHSGEDEQYF.

The V and J genes are TRBV5-4 and TRBJ2-1; the match to TRBD1 covers 8 bases. Germline V lookup: CDR1 SGHNT, CDR2 YYREEE (reference sequence). The CDR3 covers 15 residues. V dropped 3 bases and J dropped 2; count of bases not matched to a gene: 4. CDR3 sequence: CASSSGQGTYNEQFF. The CDR3 DNA is TGTGCCAGCAGCTCAGGACAGGGAACCTACAATGAGCAGTTCTTC.

This chain uses TRBV5-6 with TRBJ2-7; maybe TRBD1 (6 bases). The germline V gene has CDR1 SGHDT and CDR2 YYEEEE. This CDR3 has 15 residues. Trimming pared 0 bases from V and 0 bases from J, leaving 10 bases between. CDR3 protein: CASSLVGQSSYEQYF. For the CDR3, the DNA is TGTGCCAGCAGCTTGGTTGGACAGAGCTCCTACGAGCAGTACTTC.

This chain links TRBV7-4 with TRBJ2-3; TRBD2 aligns across 15 bases. Germline CDR1 and CDR2: SGHVT and SQSDAQ. V was pared by 4 bases and J by 4 bases, with 15 bases of the junction left unmatched. The CDR3 length is 20 residues. The CDR3 sequence is CASSSRGGLAGGPIADTQYF. CDR3 bases: TGTGCCAGCAGCTCGAGGGGAGGACTAGCGGGAGGGCCTATAGCAGATACGCAGTATTTT. The whole variable domain, filled in from reference TRBV7-4 and TRBJ2-3, reads GAGVSQSPRYKVAKRGRDVALRCDSISGHVTLYWYRQTLGQGSEVLTYSQSDAQRDKSGRPSGRFSAERPERSVSTLKIQRTEQGDSAVYLCASSSRGGLAGGPIADTQYFGPGTRLTVL.

This sequence joins TRBV7-9 and TRBJ2-3; D possibly corresponds to TRBD1 (5 bases). This CDR3 has 16 residues. Germline values: CDR1 SEHNR, CDR2 FQNEAQ (reference sequence). V lost 1 base and J lost 2, with 13 bases in between. The CDR3 here is CASSLEQTVLTDTQYF. The CDR3 coding sequence is TGTGCCAGCAGCTTAGAACAGACAGTACTCACAGATACGCAGTATTTT.

The CDR3 bases are TGTGCCAGCAGCTTTAGCGGGACTAACGATGAGCAGTTCTTC. It codes for CASSFSGTNDEQFF. The chain carries TRBV7-2 and TRBJ2-1; 8 bases align to TRBD2. The CDR3 length is 14 residues. The V and J ends lost 3 bases and 8 bases, in that order; junction bases with no gene match: 6. Per the germline V gene, CDR1 is SGHTA and CDR2 is FQGNSA.

The chain links TRBV19 to TRBJ1-1; 11 positions match TRBD1. CDR1 is LNHDA, CDR2 SQIVND, per germline (reference sequence). V gave up 4 bases and J gave up 10 bases; unmatched junction bases: 5. The CDR3 runs 13 residues. The CDR3 coding sequence is TGTGCCAGTAGTACCGGACAGGGGGCGGGAGCTTTCTTT. This codes for CASSTGQGAGAFF.

The gene calls are TRBV4-1 and TRBJ2-4; no clear D. Germline CDR1 is MGHRA and CDR2 is YSYEKL. V was pared by 4 bases and J by 4 bases, with 11 bases between. The length of the CDR3 is 14 residues. The CDR3 DNA follows: TGCGCCAGCAGCCGGGCCCAGCAGAAAAACATTCAGTACTTC. Its protein is CASSRAQQKNIQYF.

This chain connects TRBV30 to TRBJ1-2; D perhaps matches TRBD1 (5 bases). Germline CDR1 and CDR2: GTSNPN and SVGIG (reference sequence). V was trimmed by 0 bases and J by 2 bases, leaving 13 bases between them. The CDR3 runs to 15 residues. The CDR3 DNA follows: TGTGCCTGGAGTGTAGGTGGAGCAGGGAACTATGGCTACACCTTC. Amino acids: CAWSVGGAGNYGYTF.

The V and J genes are TRBV19 and TRBJ2-1; 13 bases align to TRBD2. CDR1 and CDR2 (germline): LNHDA, SQIVND (reference sequence). CDR3 length: 15 amino acids. V trimming: 9 bases; J trimming: 2 bases; junction bases outside the gene matches: 4. CDR3 nucleotides: TGTGCCAGCACTAGCGGGAGGGTTACCTACAATGAGCAGTTCTTC. It is translated as CASTSGRVTYNEQFF.

Here the CDR3 DNA reads TGTGCCAGCAGTCCAGACAGGGGCCACGAGCAGTACGTC. Amino acids: CASSPDRGHEQYV. The rearrangement joins TRBV12-3 or TRBV12-4 to TRBJ2-7; 8 positions match TRBD1. The CDR3 totals 13 residues. Trimming removed 5 bases from V and 5 bases from J; junction bases left unmatched: 5.

This chain uses TRBV7-9 with TRBJ1-3, with D tentatively TRBD1 (5 bases). CDR1 and CDR2 (germline): SEHNR, FQNEAQ (reference sequence). This CDR3 contains 17 residues. The V end was cut by 6 bases, the J end by 2 bases, with 20 bases between. The CDR3 bases are TGTGCCAGCAGAAACAGCGTAGCCCCAGGGCCTGGAAACACCATATATTTT. Translating it yields CASRNSVAPGPGNTIYF.

The chain has TRBV9 and TRBJ2-1; perhaps D is TRBD1 or TRBD2 (5 bases each). Germline CDR1 reads SGDLS; CDR2 reads YYNGEE. The CDR3 has 15 amino acids. Trimming took 0 bases from V and 2 from J, leaving 9 bases between them. Here the CDR3 DNA reads TGTGCCAGCAGCGTAGGGGGGAAAACCTACAATGAGCAGTTCTTC. This translates into CASSVGGKTYNEQFF.

The chain combines TRBV5-1 with TRBJ1-2, with TRBD1 matching over 9 bases. Germline V gene lookup returns CDR1 SGHRS and CDR2 YFSETQ. The V segment lost 4 bases and the J segment 4 bases; nucleotides outside the gene matches: 11. This CDR3 has 16 amino acids. CDR3 protein: CASSPQGGDRAYGYTF. The CDR3 region has the DNA TGCGCCAGCAGCCCCCAGGGTGGGGACAGGGCCTATGGCTACACCTTC.